Below are 17 T cell receptor beta chains sequenced from a single sample in a study of shared clonotypes between healthy human individuals (dated by TCRdb to 2019 to 2021). The library was generated by the immunoSEQ multiplex PCR assay. TCRdb took this table from immuneACCESS and kept in-frame rearrangements with V and J called. Such tables lack part of the clones; where checked against another copy, unresolved V genes explain under half of the gap, and the rest is unexplained. Recorded for this sample are approximately 110,000 clones; approximately 65% of them occurred a single time. The ten largest clones represent around 26% of the sample. Sequencing was carried out using memory CD8+ T cells sorted from blood. Interpreted using the paper, the cell subset or site label stands for: CD45RO+ cells pooled with CCR7-negative TemRA cells. Receptor source: a woman aged 25-40 years in good health.

The chain has TRBV7-9 and TRBJ1-1; D unresolved. Per germline, CDR1 SEHNR and CDR2 FQNEAQ (reference sequence). The CDR3 has 14 amino acids. The V and J ends lost 5 bases and 5 bases respectively, with 15 bases between them. CDR3 sequence reads: CASSEQSLSTEAFF. The DNA for the CDR3 is TGTGCCAGCAGCGAACAGAGTCTGAGTACTGAAGCTTTCTTT.

The V and J genes are TRBV28 and TRBJ2-7, with D possibly matching TRBD1 (5 bases). Trimming pared 5 bases from V and 2 bases from J, leaving 13 bases between. CDR1 is MDHEN and CDR2 is SYDVKM in the germline V gene. The CDR3 extends over 14 amino acids. This CDR3 is CASSRRGYPYEQYF. In DNA, the CDR3 is TGTGCCAGCAGTCGAAGGGGATATCCCTACGAGCAGTACTTC.

The CDR3 here is CASGPRRSSTDTQYF. The CDR3 nucleotides are TGTGCCAGTGGCCCGCGGAGATCTAGCACAGATACGCAGTATTTT. This chain links TRBV2 with TRBJ2-3; D is ambiguous. V lost 9 bases, J lost 0 bases, and 16 bases lay in between. The CDR3 contains 15 residues. CDR1 is SNHLY and CDR2 is FYNNEI in the germline V gene.

The chain joins TRBV5-1 to TRBJ1-1; D is undetermined. V gave up 1 base and J gave up 6 bases, with 16 bases separating them. Germline values: CDR1 SGHRS, CDR2 YFSETQ. This CDR3 contains 15 residues. The CDR3 sequence: CASSLLIGEFSEAFF. CDR3 DNA: TGCGCCAGCAGCTTGCTTATCGGGGAATTTTCTGAAGCTTTCTTT.

The J gene is TRBJ2-3, the V gene TRBV7-9, with D perhaps TRBD2 (6 bases). Germline V gene sequence: CDR1 SEHNR, CDR2 FQNEAQ (reference sequence). The CDR3 extends over 19 amino acids. Trimming removed 0 bases at V and 0 bases at J, with 19 bases between. The DNA of the CDR3 is TGTGCCAGCAGCTTAGCCCCCTTAATAGCGGAAACTAGCACAGATACGCAGTATTTT. Translating gives CASSLAPLIAETSTDTQYF.

The genes are TRBV5-5 and TRBJ2-7; TRBD1 might be the D (6 bases). The CDR3 is 15 amino acids. Germline loops: CDR1 SGHKS, CDR2 YYEKEE (reference sequence). V lost 4 bases and J 3 bases, leaving 17 bases between the germline ends. CDR3 bases: TGTGCCAGCAGCCTGAGACAGGACCCCCTCTACGAGCAGTACTTC. Translating it yields CASSLRQDPLYEQYF.

There are a few counts of this clone. This chain uses TRBV6-1 with TRBJ2-7; D is perhaps TRBD2 (6 bases). Per germline, CDR1 MNHNS and CDR2 SASEGT. The CDR3 contains 11 residues. V gave up 5 bases and J gave up 10 bases, with 12 bases separating them. CDR3 DNA sequence: TGTGCCAGCAGTCCTGGGGGGAGACAGTACTTC. Translated: CASSPGGRQYF.

With regard to this clone: Other DNA sequences of this sample code for an identical CDR3. The chain has TRBV9 and TRBJ2-2, with D possibly TRBD2 on 5 matching bases. The germline CDR1 and CDR2 sequences are SGDLS and YYNGEE. The germline V and J ends were trimmed by 5 bases and 5 bases, with 10 bases remaining between them. The CDR3 has 13 amino acids. The DNA of the CDR3 is TGTGCCAGCAGTTTCGGAGGTACCGGGGAGCTGTTTTTT. Protein product: CASSFGGTGELFF. The full variable domain, with the rest looked up from reference TRBV9 and TRBJ2-2, is DSGVTQTPKHLITATGQRVTLRCSPRSGDLSVYWYQQSLDQGLQFLIQYYNGEERAKGNILERFSAQQFPDLHSELNLSSLELGDSALYFCASSFGGTGELFFGEGSRLTVL.

The chain is built from TRBV6-5 and TRBJ2-2, with D maybe TRBD2 (5 bases). With 0 bases removed from V and 7 bases from J, the gap between germline ends came to 15 bases. This CDR3 region has 16 residues. Germline V gene sequence: CDR1 MNHEY, CDR2 SVGAGI. CDR3 in amino acids: CASSYSTDSRGGELFF. The CDR3 DNA follows: TGTGCCAGCAGTTACTCGACGGACTCACGGGGCGGGGAGCTGTTTTTT.

The chain couples TRBV12-5 to TRBJ2-1; TRBD2 agrees at 9 bases. J lost 9 bases, V lost 0 bases, and 9 bases had no gene match. The CDR3 has 16 residues. Looked up from germline, CDR1 is LGHNT and CDR2 is FRNRAP. The CDR3 sequence: CASGLVLAGGPGEQFF. Written as DNA, the CDR3 is TGTGCTAGTGGTTTGGTACTTGCGGGAGGGCCGGGTGAGCAGTTCTTC.

The genes are TRBV20-1 and TRBJ2-3; D unresolved. The V end was cut by 0 bases, the J end by 6 bases, with 4 bases between. Germline assignment: CDR1 DFQATT and CDR2 SNEGSKA (reference sequence). The CDR3 extends over 11 amino acids. As DNA, the CDR3 is TGCAGTGCTAGAGATCTTGATACGCAGTATTTT. Its translation is CSARDLDTQYF.

About this clone itself: The sample has other DNA sequences that encode this CDR3 too. The genes are TRBV27 and TRBJ1-1; D gene ambiguous. CDR1 and CDR2 from the germline V gene are MNHEY and SMNVEV (reference sequence). This CDR3 comprises 14 residues. Trimming stripped 2 bases from V and 4 bases from J, with 11 bases between. CDR3 sequence reads: CASSLSPRGTEAFF. The CDR3 bases are TGTGCCAGCAGTTTAAGTCCGCGGGGCACTGAAGCTTTCTTT.

CDR3 DNA: TGTGCCAGCAGCTCCGCGCGGACAGGGTATCCGAACTATGGCTACACCTTC. This sequence encodes CASSSARTGYPNYGYTF. This chain uses TRBV7-2 with TRBJ1-2; 8 positions agree with TRBD1. V shed 4 bases and J 2 bases; nucleotides not matched to a gene: 12. CDR1 SGHTA and CDR2 FQGNSA come from the germline V gene. CDR3 size: 17 residues.

The rearrangement uses TRBV7-9 and TRBJ2-7; unclear D gene. CDR1 SEHNR and CDR2 FQNEAQ come from the germline V gene (reference sequence). Trimming took off 5 bases at V and 7 bases at J, with 15 bases between the two ends. This CDR3 region has 13 residues. CDR3 DNA: TGTGCCAGCAGCAATCCGCTCGGAGCGGAGCAGTACTTC. This encodes CASSNPLGAEQYF.

This chain links TRBV2 with TRBJ2-1; D gene uncertain. Germline V gene data show CDR1 as SNHLY and CDR2 as FYNNEI. Trimming took off 6 bases at V and 0 bases at J, with 12 bases between the two ends. The CDR3 contains 15 residues. This CDR3 is CASRVEVTSYNEQFF. DNA of the CDR3: TGTGCCAGCAGGGTAGAGGTCACCTCCTACAATGAGCAGTTCTTC.

V and J are TRBV6-5 and TRBJ1-4; D remains ambiguous. This CDR3 has 15 amino acids. CDR1 is MNHEY, CDR2 SVGAGI, per germline. Trimming left V 0 bases short and J 7 bases short, with 12 bases between. The CDR3 loop reads CASSYSIGPTEKLFF. CDR3 DNA sequence: TGTGCCAGCAGTTACTCGATTGGGCCTACTGAAAAACTGTTTTTT.

This clone was observed a single time. The CDR3 coding sequence is TGTGCCAGCAGCCAAGATCGTGGGGATTCGAATCAGCCCCAGCATTTT. This sequence encodes CASSQDRGDSNQPQHF. The chain recombines TRBV14 with TRBJ1-5; unclear D gene. The CDR3 covers 16 residues. Trimming left V 0 bases short and J 4 bases short, with 13 bases between. Germline V gene data show CDR1 as SGHDN and CDR2 as FVKESK. The variable domain in full, with the rest retrieved from reference TRBV14 and TRBJ1-5, is EAGVTQFPSHSVIEKGQTVTLRCDPISGHDNLYWYRRVMGKEIKFLLHFVKESKQDESGMPNNRFLAERTGGTYSTLKVQPAELEDSGVYFCASSQDRGDSNQPQHFGDGTRLSIL.